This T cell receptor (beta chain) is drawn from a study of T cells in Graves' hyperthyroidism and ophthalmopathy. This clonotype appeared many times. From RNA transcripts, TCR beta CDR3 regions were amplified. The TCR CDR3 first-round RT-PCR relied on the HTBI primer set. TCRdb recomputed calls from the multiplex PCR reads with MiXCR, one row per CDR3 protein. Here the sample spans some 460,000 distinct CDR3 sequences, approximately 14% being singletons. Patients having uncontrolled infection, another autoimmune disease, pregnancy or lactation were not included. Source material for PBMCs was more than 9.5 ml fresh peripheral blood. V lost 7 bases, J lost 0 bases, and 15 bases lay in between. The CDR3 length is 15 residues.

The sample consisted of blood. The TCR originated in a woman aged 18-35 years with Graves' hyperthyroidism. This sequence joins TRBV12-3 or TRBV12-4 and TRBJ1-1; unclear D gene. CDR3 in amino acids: CASTLLSYMNTEAFF. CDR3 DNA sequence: TGTGCCAGCACATTACTTTCTTACATGAACACTGAAGCTTTCTTT.